Reported below is one T cell receptor beta chain. The authors sequenced TCR beta from blood CD8+ and CD4+ T cells. While serving as controls, healthy donors were matched for age and sex. Random hexamers served to reverse transcribe roughly 0.45 to 1 ug RNA. TCR beta CDR3 was amplified by immunoSEQ multiplex PCR. This amplification extended across 54 Vbeta and 13 Jbeta segments. MiXCR was run by TCRdb on the immunoSEQ multiplex PCR reads, yielding one entry per CDR3 protein. In the table there are about 140,000 distinct CDR3 sequences, 94% of which are singletons. This sample is drawn from a study of CD8 T cells in Susac syndrome. Germline CDR1 is MNHNY and CDR2 is SVGAGI (reference sequence). There are 15 residues in the CDR3. The ends were cut back, 4 bases at V and 3 bases at J, with 15 bases in the middle.

This clonotype was sampled from a human donor in good health. This sequence joins TRBV6-6 and TRBJ1-1; the D gene is possibly TRBD1 (5 bases). The sample taken for sequencing was CD4+ T cells from PBMCs. In nucleotides, the CDR3 is TGTGCCAGCAGTTCCCCAGCTGGAGGGGACACTGAAGCTTTCTTT. It codes for CASSSPAGGDTEAFF.